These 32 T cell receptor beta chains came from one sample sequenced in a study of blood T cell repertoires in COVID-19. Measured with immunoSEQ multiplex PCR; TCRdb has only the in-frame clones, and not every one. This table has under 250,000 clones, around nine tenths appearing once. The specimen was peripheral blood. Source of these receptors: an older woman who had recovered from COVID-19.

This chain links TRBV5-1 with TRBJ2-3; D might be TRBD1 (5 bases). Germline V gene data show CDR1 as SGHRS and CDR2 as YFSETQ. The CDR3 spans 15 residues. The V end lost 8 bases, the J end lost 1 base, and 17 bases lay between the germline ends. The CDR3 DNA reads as TGCGCCAGGGGGCTCGCCAGAACCTGCACAGATACGCAGTATTTT. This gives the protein CARGLARTCTDTQYF.

This chain's CDR3 is CASSLGRVNGYTF. The CDR3 nucleotides are TGTGCCAGCAGCTTAGGCAGGGTTAATGGCTACACCTTC. The V gene is TRBV7-2, the J gene TRBJ1-2, with D possibly TRBD1 on 5 matching bases. The germline V and J ends were trimmed by 1 base and 6 bases, with 9 bases remaining between them. The CDR3 runs to 13 residues. Germline V gene sequence: CDR1 SGHTA, CDR2 FQGNSA.

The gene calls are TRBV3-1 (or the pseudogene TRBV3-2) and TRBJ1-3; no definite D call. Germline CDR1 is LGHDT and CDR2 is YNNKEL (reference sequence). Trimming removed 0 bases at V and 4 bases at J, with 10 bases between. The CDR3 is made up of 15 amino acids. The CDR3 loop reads CASSQDGGLGNTIYF. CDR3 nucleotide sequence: TGTGCCAGCAGCCAAGATGGCGGGCTCGGAAACACCATATATTTT.

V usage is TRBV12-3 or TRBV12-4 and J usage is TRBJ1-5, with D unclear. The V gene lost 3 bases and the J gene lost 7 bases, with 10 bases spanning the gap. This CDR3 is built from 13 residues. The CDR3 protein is CASSLIEGQPQHF. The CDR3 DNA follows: TGTGCCAGCAGTTTGATCGAGGGCCAGCCCCAGCATTTT.

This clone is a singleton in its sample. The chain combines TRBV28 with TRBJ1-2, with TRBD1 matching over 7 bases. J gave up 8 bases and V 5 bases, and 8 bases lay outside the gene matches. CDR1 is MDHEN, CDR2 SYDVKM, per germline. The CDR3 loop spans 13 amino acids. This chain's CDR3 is CASSRQGLQGYTF. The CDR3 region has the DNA TGTGCCAGCAGTCGACAGGGATTGCAGGGCTACACCTTC.

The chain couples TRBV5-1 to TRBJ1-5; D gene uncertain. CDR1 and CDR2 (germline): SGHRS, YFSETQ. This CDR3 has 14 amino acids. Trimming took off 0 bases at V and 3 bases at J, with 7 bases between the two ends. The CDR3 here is CASSLGGFNQPQHF. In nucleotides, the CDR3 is TGCGCCAGCAGCTTGGGCGGTTTCAATCAGCCCCAGCATTTT.

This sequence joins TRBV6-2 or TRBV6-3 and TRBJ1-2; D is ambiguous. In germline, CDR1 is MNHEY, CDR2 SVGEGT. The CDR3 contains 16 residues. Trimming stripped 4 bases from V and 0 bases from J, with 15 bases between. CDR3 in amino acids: CASSSPPRQTNYGYTF. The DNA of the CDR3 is TGTGCCAGCAGTTCGCCGCCGCGACAAACTAACTATGGCTACACCTTC.

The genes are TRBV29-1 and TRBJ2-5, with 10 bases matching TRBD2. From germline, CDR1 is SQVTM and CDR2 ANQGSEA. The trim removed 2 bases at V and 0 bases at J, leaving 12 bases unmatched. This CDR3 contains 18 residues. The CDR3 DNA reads TGCAGCGTTGAAAGAGCCCAGCGGGGGGGGACGTACCAAGAGACCCAGTACTTC. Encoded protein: CSVERAQRGGTYQETQYF. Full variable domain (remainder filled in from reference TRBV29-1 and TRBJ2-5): SAVISQKPSRDICQRGTSLTIQCQVDSQVTMMFWYRQQPGQSLTLIATANQGSEATYESGFVIDKFPISRPNLTFSTLTVSNMSPEDSSIYLCSVERAQRGGTYQETQYFGPGTRLLVL.

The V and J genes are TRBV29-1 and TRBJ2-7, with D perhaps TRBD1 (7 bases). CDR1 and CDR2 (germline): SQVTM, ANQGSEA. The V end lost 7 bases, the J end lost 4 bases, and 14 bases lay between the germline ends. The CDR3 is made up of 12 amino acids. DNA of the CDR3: TGCAGCGGGGGGGACAGCGTATACGAGCAGTACTTC. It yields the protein CSGGDSVYEQYF.

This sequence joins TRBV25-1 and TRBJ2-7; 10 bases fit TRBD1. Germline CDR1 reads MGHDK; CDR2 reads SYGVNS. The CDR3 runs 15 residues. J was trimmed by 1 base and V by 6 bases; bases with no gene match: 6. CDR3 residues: CASSPDRGASYEQYF. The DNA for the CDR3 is TGTGCCAGCAGCCCGGACAGGGGGGCATCCTACGAGCAGTACTTC.

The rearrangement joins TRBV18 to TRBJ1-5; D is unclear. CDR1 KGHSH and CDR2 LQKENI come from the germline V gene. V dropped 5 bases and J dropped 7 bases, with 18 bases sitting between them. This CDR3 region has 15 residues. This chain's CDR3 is CASSINGLVGQPQHF. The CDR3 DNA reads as TGTGCCAGCTCAATTAACGGGTTGGTTGGACAGCCCCAGCATTTT.

CDR3 protein: CASGTSMSLRSYNEQFF. DNA of the CDR3: TGTGCTAGTGGGACTAGTATGAGCTTAAGGTCCTACAATGAGCAGTTCTTC. The chain combines TRBV12-5 with TRBJ2-1; tentatively, D is TRBD2 (6 bases). From germline, CDR1 is LGHNT and CDR2 FRNRAP. The CDR3 extends over 17 amino acids. The germline V and J ends were trimmed by 6 bases and 1 base, with 19 bases remaining between them.

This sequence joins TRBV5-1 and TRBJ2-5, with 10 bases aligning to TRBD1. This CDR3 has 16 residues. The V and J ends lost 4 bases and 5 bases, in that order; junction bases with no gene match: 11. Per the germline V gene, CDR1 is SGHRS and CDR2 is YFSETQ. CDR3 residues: CASSSIDRGPLETQYF. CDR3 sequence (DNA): TGCGCCAGCAGCAGCATCGACAGGGGGCCGTTGGAGACCCAGTACTTC.

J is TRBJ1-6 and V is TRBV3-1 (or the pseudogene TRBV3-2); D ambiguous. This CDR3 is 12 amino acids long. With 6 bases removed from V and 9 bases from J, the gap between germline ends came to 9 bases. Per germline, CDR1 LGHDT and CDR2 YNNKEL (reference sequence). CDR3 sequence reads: CASSDTASPLHF. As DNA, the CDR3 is TGTGCCAGCAGTGACACTGCTTCACCCCTCCACTTT.

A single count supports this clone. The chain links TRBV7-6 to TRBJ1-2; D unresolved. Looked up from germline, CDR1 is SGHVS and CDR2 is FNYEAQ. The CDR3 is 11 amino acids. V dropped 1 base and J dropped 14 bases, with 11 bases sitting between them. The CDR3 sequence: CASSLDSPITF. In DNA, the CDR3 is TGTGCCAGCAGCTTAGACAGCCCAATTACCTTC. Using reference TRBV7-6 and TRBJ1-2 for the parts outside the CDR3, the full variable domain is GAGVSQSPRYKVTKRGQDVALRCDPISGHVSLYWYRQALGQGPEFLTYFNYEAQQDKSGLPNDRFSAERPEGSISTLTIQRTEQRDSAMYRCASSLDSPITFGSGTRLTVV.

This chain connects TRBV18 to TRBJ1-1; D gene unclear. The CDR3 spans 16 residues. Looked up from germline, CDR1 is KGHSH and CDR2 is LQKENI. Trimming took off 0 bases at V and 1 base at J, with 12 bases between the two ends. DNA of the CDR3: TGTGCCAGCTCACCACCGGTACAATACCGGAACACTGAAGCTTTCTTT. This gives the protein CASSPPVQYRNTEAFF.

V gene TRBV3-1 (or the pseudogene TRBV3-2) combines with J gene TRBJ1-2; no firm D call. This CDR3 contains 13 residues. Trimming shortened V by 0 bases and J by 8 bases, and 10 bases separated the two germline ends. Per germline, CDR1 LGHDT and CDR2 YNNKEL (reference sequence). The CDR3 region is CASSQDMTGGYTF. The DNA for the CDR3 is TGTGCCAGCAGCCAAGATATGACGGGAGGCTACACCTTC.

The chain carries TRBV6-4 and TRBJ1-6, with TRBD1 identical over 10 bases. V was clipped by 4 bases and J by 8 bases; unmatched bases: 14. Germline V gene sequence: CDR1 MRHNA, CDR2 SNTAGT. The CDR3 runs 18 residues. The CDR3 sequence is CASSVLPGQGIIDSPLHF. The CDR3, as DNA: TGTGCCAGCAGTGTACTGCCGGGACAGGGGATAATTGATTCACCCCTCCACTTT.

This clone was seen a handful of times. The CDR3 spells CASSHTTGAGELFF. CDR3 DNA: TGTGCCAGCAGCCACACCACAGGGGCCGGGGAGCTGTTTTTT. This chain connects TRBV4-2 to TRBJ2-2; 7 nucleotides match TRBD1. Germline CDR1 reads LGHNA; CDR2 reads YNFKEQ. The CDR3 consists of 14 residues. The V segment lost 3 bases and the J segment 6 bases; nucleotides outside the gene matches: 4.

The chain's CDR3 is CAGQGNPRSTDTQYF. The CDR3 bases are TGTGCCGGACAAGGTAACCCCCGGAGCACAGATACGCAGTATTTT. The chain carries TRBV2 and TRBJ2-3, with D maybe TRBD1 (5 bases). The CDR3 loop spans 15 amino acids. Germline CDR1 reads SNHLY; CDR2 reads FYNNEI. V was clipped by 11 bases and J by 0 bases, with 18 bases between them.

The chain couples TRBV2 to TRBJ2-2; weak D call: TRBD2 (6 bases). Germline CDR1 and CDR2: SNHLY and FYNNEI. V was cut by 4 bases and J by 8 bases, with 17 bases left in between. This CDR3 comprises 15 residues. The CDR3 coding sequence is TGTGCCAGCAGTGGGTACGGGACTCCGAGGGGGGAGCTGTTTTTT. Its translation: CASSGYGTPRGELFF.

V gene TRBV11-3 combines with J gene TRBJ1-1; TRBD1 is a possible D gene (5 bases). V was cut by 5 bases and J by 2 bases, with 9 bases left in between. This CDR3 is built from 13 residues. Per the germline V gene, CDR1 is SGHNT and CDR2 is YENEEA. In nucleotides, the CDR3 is TGTGCCAGCAGCCCCGGACACAACACTGAAGCTTTCTTT. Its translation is CASSPGHNTEAFF.

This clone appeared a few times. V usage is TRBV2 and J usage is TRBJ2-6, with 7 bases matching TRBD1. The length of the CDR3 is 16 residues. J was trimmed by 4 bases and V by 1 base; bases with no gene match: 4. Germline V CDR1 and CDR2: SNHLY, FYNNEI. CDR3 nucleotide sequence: TGTGCCAGCAGTGAAGTAGGGGGCGCCGGGGCCAACGTCCTGACTTTC. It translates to CASSEVGGAGANVLTF. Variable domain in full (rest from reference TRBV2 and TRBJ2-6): EPEVTQTPSHQVTQMGQEVILRCVPISNHLYFYWYRQILGQKVEFLVSFYNNEISEKSEIFDDQFSVERPDGSNFTLKIRSTKLEDSAMYFCASSEVGGAGANVLTFGAGSRLTVL.

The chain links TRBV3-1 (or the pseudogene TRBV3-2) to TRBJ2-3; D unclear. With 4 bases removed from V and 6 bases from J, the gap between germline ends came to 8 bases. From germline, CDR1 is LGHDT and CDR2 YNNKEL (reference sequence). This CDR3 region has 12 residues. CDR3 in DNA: TGTGCCAGCAGCCGCCCCGCGGATACGCAGTATTTT. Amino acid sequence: CASSRPADTQYF.

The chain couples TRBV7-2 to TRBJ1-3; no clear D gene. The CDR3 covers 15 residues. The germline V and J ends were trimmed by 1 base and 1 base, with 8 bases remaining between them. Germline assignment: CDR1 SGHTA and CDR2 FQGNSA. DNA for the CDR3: TGTGCCAGCAGCTTAGAACTGTTATCTGGAAACACCATATATTTT. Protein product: CASSLELLSGNTIYF.

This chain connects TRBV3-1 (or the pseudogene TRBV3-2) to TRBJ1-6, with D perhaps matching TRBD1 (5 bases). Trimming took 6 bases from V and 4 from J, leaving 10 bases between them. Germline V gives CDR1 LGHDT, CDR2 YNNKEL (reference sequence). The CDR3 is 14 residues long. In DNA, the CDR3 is TGTGCCAGCAGGTCAGGGTCATATAATTCACCCCTCCACTTT. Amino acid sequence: CASRSGSYNSPLHF.

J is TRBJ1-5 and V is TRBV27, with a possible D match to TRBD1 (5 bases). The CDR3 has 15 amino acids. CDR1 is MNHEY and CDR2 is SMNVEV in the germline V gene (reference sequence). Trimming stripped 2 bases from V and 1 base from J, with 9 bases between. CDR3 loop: CASSLEGASNQPQHF. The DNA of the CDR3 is TGTGCCAGCAGTTTAGAAGGGGCGAGCAATCAGCCCCAGCATTTT.

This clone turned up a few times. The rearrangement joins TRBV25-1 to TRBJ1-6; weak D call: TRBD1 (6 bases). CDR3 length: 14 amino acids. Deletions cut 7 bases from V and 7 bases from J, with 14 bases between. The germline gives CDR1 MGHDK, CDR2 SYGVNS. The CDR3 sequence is CASMESGANSPLHF. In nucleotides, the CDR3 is TGTGCCAGCATGGAGTCAGGGGCCAATTCACCCCTCCACTTT.

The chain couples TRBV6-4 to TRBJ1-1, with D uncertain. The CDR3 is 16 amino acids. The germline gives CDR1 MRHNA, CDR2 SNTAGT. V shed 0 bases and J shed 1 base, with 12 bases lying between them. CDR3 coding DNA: TGTGCCAGCAGTGACTCTTTATGGGAGGGGAACACTGAAGCTTTCTTT. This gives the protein CASSDSLWEGNTEAFF.

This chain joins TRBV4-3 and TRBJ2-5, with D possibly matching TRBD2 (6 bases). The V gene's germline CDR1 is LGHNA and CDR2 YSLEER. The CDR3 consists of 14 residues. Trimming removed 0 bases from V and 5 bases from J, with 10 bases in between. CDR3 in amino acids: CASSQDTSYETQYF. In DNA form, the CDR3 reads TGCGCCAGCAGCCAAGATACTAGCTACGAGACCCAGTACTTC.

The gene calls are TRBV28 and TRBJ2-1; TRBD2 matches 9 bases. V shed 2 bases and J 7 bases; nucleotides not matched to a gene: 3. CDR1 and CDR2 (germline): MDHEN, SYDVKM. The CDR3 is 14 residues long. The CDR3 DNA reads TGTGCCAGCAGTTTAGCGGGGGGGCTAAATGAGCAGTTCTTC. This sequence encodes CASSLAGGLNEQFF.

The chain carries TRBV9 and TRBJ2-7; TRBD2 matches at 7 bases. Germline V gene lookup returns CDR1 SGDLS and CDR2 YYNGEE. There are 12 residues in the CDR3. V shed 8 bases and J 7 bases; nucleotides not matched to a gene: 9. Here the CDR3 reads CASSSAGGEQYF. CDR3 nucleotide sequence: TGTGCCAGTAGCTCGGCCGGGGGGGAGCAGTACTTC.